Listed here are 11 T cell receptor beta chains from one sample, sequenced in a study of blood T cells in healthy people across ages. For the second PCR, which ran for about 6 to 11 cycles, a sample-barcoded 5' primer and a J-beta primer mix were used. TCRdb reprocessed the 5' RACE reads with MiXCR, giving one entry per CDR3 protein. The data contain about 1.5 million distinct CDR3 sequences, approximately 42% of them singletons. Material: blood. These receptors were obtained from a woman aged 18-29 years in good health.

CDR3 sequence (DNA): TGTGCCAGCAGCCCAAGACTAGCGGGGGCCCAAGAGACCCAGTACTTC. Protein sequence: CASSPRLAGAQETQYF. The gene calls are TRBV11-2 and TRBJ2-5; 12 nucleotides line up with TRBD2. V shed 5 bases, J shed 1 base, and the junction held 5 bases outside the gene matches. This CDR3 region has 16 residues. CDR1 is SGHAT, CDR2 FQNNGV, per germline. The full variable domain, rest sourced from reference TRBV11-2 and TRBJ2-5, is EAGVAQSPRYKIIEKRQSVAFWCNPISGHATLYWYQQILGQGPKLLIQFQNNGVVDDSQLPKDRFSAERLKGVDSTLKIQPAKLEDSAVYLCASSPRLAGAQETQYFGPGTRLLVL.

A single count supports this clonotype. The chain employs TRBV4-1 and TRBJ1-6; 7 nucleotides match TRBD1. Germline values: CDR1 MGHRA, CDR2 YSYEKL. J gave up 0 bases and V 4 bases, and 9 bases lay outside the gene matches. The CDR3 extends over 18 amino acids. CDR3 nucleotides: TGCGCCAGCAGCCGGGCAGGACAGGCTAGCTCCTATAATTCACCCCTCCACTTT. Protein product: CASSRAGQASSYNSPLHF.

The V and J genes are TRBV6-5 and TRBJ2-2, with D tentatively TRBD2 (6 bases). The CDR3 consists of 15 residues. The V gene lost 4 bases and the J gene lost 1 base, with 10 bases spanning the gap. The germline gives CDR1 MNHEY, CDR2 SVGAGI. This chain's CDR3 is CASSLSGWNTGELFF. CDR3 nucleotides: TGTGCCAGCAGTTTGAGCGGGTGGAACACCGGGGAGCTGTTTTTT.

In its sample, this clonotype was seen a few times. The V gene is TRBV4-3, the J gene TRBJ2-2; possibly TRBD2 for D (6 bases). Germline values: CDR1 LGHNA, CDR2 YSLEER. Trimming took off 2 bases at V and 6 bases at J, with 13 bases between the two ends. This CDR3 has 15 residues. DNA for the CDR3: TGCGCCAGCAGCCAAAATTCCGGGAGACCCGGGGAGCTGTTTTTT. It translates to CASSQNSGRPGELFF.

This chain links TRBV2 with TRBJ2-3; D may be TRBD2 (6 bases). The CDR3 has 15 residues. Germline CDR1 and CDR2: SNHLY and FYNNEI. Trimming removed 7 bases at V and 1 base at J, with 15 bases between. The CDR3 DNA is TGTGCCAGCAATCCGGGACTCGCGGGCACAGATACGCAGTATTTT. It specifies CASNPGLAGTDTQYF.

The rearrangement uses TRBV13 and TRBJ2-4; maybe TRBD1 (5 bases). The end of the DNA is better explained by TRBJ2-7, so the J call may be wrong. The CDR3 loop spans 14 amino acids. CDR1 and CDR2 (germline): PRHDT, FYEKMQ (reference sequence). CDR3 sequence: CASSHVDSTYEQYF. In nucleotides, the CDR3 is TGTGCCAGCAGTCATGTTGACAGTACCTACGAGCAGTACTTC.

The genes are TRBV20-1 and TRBJ2-1, with 11 bases aligning to TRBD2. The CDR3 extends over 14 amino acids. Germline V gene sequence: CDR1 DFQATT, CDR2 SNEGSKA (reference sequence). Germline trimming cut 6 bases from V and 8 bases from J; bases unmatched to any gene: 9. The chain's CDR3 is CSAPLAGELYEQFF. CDR3 DNA: TGCAGTGCCCCACTAGCGGGGGAGCTCTATGAGCAGTTCTTC.

The genes are TRBV2 and TRBJ1-1, with TRBD1 as a possible D gene (5 bases). CDR1 is SNHLY, CDR2 FYNNEI, per germline. The CDR3 totals 11 residues. V lost 8 bases and J lost 11, with 15 bases in between. CDR3 coding DNA: TGTGCCAGCGCCAATGTAGGGGATGCTTTCTTT. Translated: CASANVGDAFF.

This clonotype was detected only once. The chain recombines TRBV4-3 with TRBJ2-1, with D possibly TRBD2 on 7 matching bases. CDR1 is LGHNA, CDR2 YSLEER, per germline. The CDR3 sequence is 15 residues long. Trimming pared 2 bases from V and 9 bases from J, leaving 17 bases between. The CDR3 DNA sequence: TGCGCCAGCAGCCAATCCCATGGGGGCGGGGGTGAGCAGTTCTTC. Amino acid sequence: CASSQSHGGGGEQFF.

A few counts support this clonotype. The J gene is TRBJ2-6, the V gene TRBV30; TRBD1 matches at 7 bases. The CDR3 consists of 16 residues. V was clipped by 5 bases and J by 0 bases; unmatched bases: 7. The germline V gene has CDR1 GTSNPN and CDR2 SVGIG (reference sequence). The CDR3 DNA reads TGTGCCTGGGAAGGGACAGCCAGCTCTGGGGCCAACGTCCTGACTTTC. This encodes CAWEGTASSGANVLTF.

This clonotype was found a few times. The V call is TRBV6-2 or TRBV6-3, the J call TRBJ2-7, with 9 bases that match TRBD1. This CDR3 comprises 14 residues. The germline V gene has CDR1 MNHEY and CDR2 SVGEGT. V trimming: 5 bases; J trimming: 4 bases; junction bases outside the gene matches: 6. The CDR3 is CASSRRDRVYEQYF. The CDR3 region has the DNA TGTGCCAGCAGTCGCCGGGACAGGGTATACGAGCAGTACTTC.